These 15 T cell receptor beta chains share one sample of origin, sequenced in a study of Ad26.COV2.S vaccination and SARS-CoV-2 variants. The treatment was: some 19 received Ad26.COV2.S at low or high dose, single or two shots; 5 received placebo; per-sample allocation not given. Samples analyzed were those drawn on day 63 after the first vaccine or placebo injection. The protocol was immunoSEQ multiplex PCR, while the TCRdb copy is restricted to in-frame clones and leaves out a portion. The sample contains a few hundred thousand clones, 83% of which appear only once. The sequencing used peripheral blood, collected in a trial of Ad26.COV2.S vaccine versus placebo. All receptors derive from a person aged 18-60 years who received the Ad26.COV2.S COVID-19 vaccine or a placebo.

About this clone: The sample contains more than one DNA sequence encoding this CDR3. This rearrangement joins TRBV19 to TRBJ1-1; D call uncertain. Germline V gene lookup returns CDR1 LNHDA and CDR2 SQIVND (reference sequence). The CDR3 extends over 13 amino acids. V was clipped by 0 bases and J by 5 bases, with 7 bases between them. CDR3 residues: CASSIDRGTEAFF. The CDR3 bases are TGTGCCAGTAGTATAGATCGGGGAACTGAAGCTTTCTTT.

The genes are TRBV6-4 and TRBJ2-7; either TRBD1 or TRBD2 may supply D (6 bases each). The CDR3 consists of 14 residues. Germline V gene sequence: CDR1 MRHNA, CDR2 SNTAGT. The V end was cut by 0 bases, the J end by 12 bases, with 18 bases between. DNA for the CDR3: TGTGCCAGCAGTGACTCGACTGTCTCGGGGGCCCTGTACTTC. Protein product: CASSDSTVSGALYF.

The chain combines TRBV6-1 with TRBJ2-7; 9 nucleotides agree with TRBD2. Germline CDR1 and CDR2: MNHNS and SASEGT. The trim removed 3 bases at V and 4 bases at J, leaving 13 bases unmatched. This CDR3 has 17 residues. The CDR3 region has the DNA TGTGCCAGCAGTGAGGGCCCCCTAGCGGGATGGTTGTACGAGCAGTACTTC. It specifies CASSEGPLAGWLYEQYF.

This chain uses TRBV19 with TRBJ1-4; D unclear. V dropped 7 bases and J dropped 3 bases, with 15 bases sitting between them. The CDR3 contains 15 residues. Germline V CDR1 and CDR2: LNHDA, SQIVND (reference sequence). The CDR3 reads CASTHTAGANEKLFF. The CDR3 nucleotides are TGTGCCAGTACCCATACTGCAGGCGCTAATGAAAAACTGTTTTTT.

The rearrangement joins TRBV7-9 to TRBJ2-1; D is possibly TRBD2 (6 bases). CDR3 length: 14 amino acids. Germline CDR1 SEHNR, CDR2 FQNEAQ (reference sequence). The V gene lost 11 bases and the J gene lost 3 bases, with 17 bases spanning the gap. In nucleotides, the CDR3 is TGTGCCGCGCCTAGGGCGGGGAGCTACAATGAGCAGTTCTTC. Its translation is CAAPRAGSYNEQFF.

The V gene is TRBV5-4, the J gene TRBJ2-7; TRBD1 agrees at 10 bases. Trimming cost V 5 bases and J 7 bases; bases outside gene matches: 12. The germline V gene has CDR1 SGHNT and CDR2 YYREEE (reference sequence). The CDR3 covers 15 residues. In DNA form, the CDR3 reads TGTGCCAGCAGTCCTCGGACAGGGGGTCTGGGAGAGCAGTACTTC. As protein: CASSPRTGGLGEQYF.

The CDR3 protein is CASSLVWNEQFF. In DNA form, the CDR3 reads TGTGCCAGCAGTTTAGTATGGAATGAGCAGTTCTTC. The chain uses TRBV12-3 or TRBV12-4 and TRBJ2-1; D is ambiguous. There are 12 residues in the CDR3. Trimming left V 1 base short and J 7 bases short, with 5 bases between.

The V call is TRBV7-8, the J call TRBJ2-5; 11 bases align to TRBD2. This CDR3 spans 16 amino acids. Germline CDR1 reads SGHVS; CDR2 reads FQNEAQ. J lost 2 bases, V lost 1 base, and 3 bases had no gene match. The CDR3 nucleotides are TGTGCCAGCAGCTTAGGGGGACTAGCGGTACAAGAGACCCAGTACTTC. Its protein product is CASSLGGLAVQETQYF.

This chain joins TRBV6-5 and TRBJ2-1; no reliable D call. This CDR3 comprises 13 residues. CDR1 MNHEY and CDR2 SVGAGI come from the germline V gene. V shed 4 bases and J shed 10 bases, with 14 bases lying between them. The CDR3 region is CASSSPGRREQFF. In nucleotides, the CDR3 is TGTGCCAGCAGTTCTCCGGGCCGTCGGGAGCAGTTCTTC.

The chain joins TRBV6-5 to TRBJ2-7; no firm D call. Germline V lookup: CDR1 MNHEY, CDR2 SVGAGI. With 2 bases removed from V and 2 bases from J, the gap between germline ends came to 13 bases. CDR3 length equals 15 residues. CDR3 nucleotides: TGTGCCAGCAGTTACGGTAAGCCCGATACCTACGAGCAGTACTTC. Protein: CASSYGKPDTYEQYF.

J is TRBJ1-1 and V is TRBV9; possibly TRBD1 for D (5 bases). Trimming cost V 0 bases and J 7 bases, with 7 bases left between them. Germline-derived CDR1 and CDR2 are SGDLS and YYNGEE. The CDR3 consists of 12 residues. The CDR3 spells CASSVGDSEAFF. As DNA, the CDR3 is TGTGCCAGCAGCGTAGGCGACAGTGAAGCTTTCTTT.

This sequence joins TRBV3-1 (or the pseudogene TRBV3-2) and TRBJ2-7; no definite D call. The CDR3 is 12 amino acids. The germline V and J ends were trimmed by 1 base and 3 bases, with 4 bases remaining between them. Looked up from germline, CDR1 is LGHDT and CDR2 is YNNKEL (reference sequence). CDR3 coding DNA: TGTGCCAGCAGCCAAGTTCACTACGAGCAGTACTTC. This encodes CASSQVHYEQYF.

This clone was detected only once. This CDR3 reads CASSLADQRGVRFHYGYTF. DNA for the CDR3: TGTGCCAGCAGCTTAGCGGATCAGAGGGGAGTACGCTTTCACTATGGCTACACCTTC. V and J are TRBV7-8 and TRBJ1-2; maybe TRBD1 (5 bases). With 0 bases removed from V and 3 bases from J, the gap between germline ends came to 23 bases. Germline lookup yields CDR1 SGHVS and CDR2 FQNEAQ. CDR3 length equals 19 residues.

V is TRBV2 and J is TRBJ1-5, with D perhaps matching TRBD1 (5 bases). This CDR3 comprises 12 residues. Germline V gene lookup returns CDR1 SNHLY and CDR2 FYNNEI. V lost 7 bases and J 4 bases, leaving 8 bases between the germline ends. The CDR3 spells CASMRGNQPQHF. CDR3 bases: TGTGCCAGCATGCGGGGGAATCAGCCCCAGCATTTT.

The CDR3 coding sequence is TGTGCCAGCTCCCTGGACACCTATAATTCACCCCTCCACTTT. Encoded protein: CASSLDTYNSPLHF. The chain links TRBV6-4 to TRBJ1-6, with D perhaps TRBD1 (5 bases). From germline, CDR1 is MRHNA and CDR2 SNTAGT. Trimming removed 8 bases from V and 2 bases from J, with 10 bases in between. The CDR3 runs 14 residues.